Each of the 8 T cell receptor beta chains below was sequenced from the same sample in a study of T-cell reconstitution after alpha-beta-depleted transplantation in children. Construction of the TCRbeta library involved unique molecular identifiers. One entry per CDR3 protein, called by TCRdb with MiXCR from the PCR reads. The sample has a few hundred thousand distinct CDR3 sequences; about a tenth are singletons. The input for sequencing was PBMCs from the stem cell graft donor, taken from the stem cell graft. All receptors derive from a human donor who donated a stem cell graft to a child with acute lymphoblastic leukemia.

This clonotype was detected only a few times. This sequence joins TRBV20-1 and TRBJ2-3, with no clear D. V lost 3 bases and J lost 2, with 12 bases in between. The germline gives CDR1 DFQATT, CDR2 SNEGSKA (reference sequence). The CDR3 runs to 14 residues. In nucleotides, the CDR3 is TGCAGTGCTAGCCCGACAAGCCACACAGATACGCAGTATTTT. Translation gives CSASPTSHTDTQYF.

In this sample, this clonotype turned up many times. V and J are TRBV20-1 and TRBJ2-1; TRBD1 matches 9 bases. The trim removed 3 bases at V and 9 bases at J, leaving 9 bases unmatched. CDR1 is DFQATT and CDR2 is SNEGSKA in the germline V gene (reference sequence). The CDR3 is 14 amino acids. The CDR3 is CSARRQGEFGEQFF. The CDR3 bases are TGCAGTGCTAGGAGACAGGGGGAATTTGGTGAGCAGTTCTTC.

V usage is TRBV25-1 and J usage is TRBJ2-7; D possibly uses TRBD1 or TRBD2 (5 bases each). The CDR3 has 13 residues. Trimming cost V 8 bases and J 2 bases, with 13 bases left between them. The germline CDR1 and CDR2 sequences are MGHDK and SYGVNS. The DNA of the CDR3 is TGTGCCAGCGGGGGAAAGGGGCCCTACGAGCAGTACTTC. Translation gives CASGGKGPYEQYF.

This clonotype occurred a few times. The J gene is TRBJ2-3, the V gene TRBV5-1; D might be TRBD2 (5 bases). Trimming cost V 3 bases and J 0 bases, with 8 bases left between them. The CDR3 runs to 14 residues. CDR1 SGHRS and CDR2 YFSETQ come from the germline V gene. CDR3 in DNA: TGCGCCAGCAGCTCCCGACTAAGCACAGATACGCAGTATTTT. As protein: CASSSRLSTDTQYF.

The chain joins TRBV12-3 or TRBV12-4 to TRBJ2-7, with 9 bases matching TRBD1. The V and J ends lost 1 base and 5 bases, in that order; junction bases with no gene match: 6. This CDR3 comprises 15 residues. CDR3 in amino acids: CASSLVTGGFHEQYF. CDR3 nucleotide sequence: TGTGCCAGCAGTTTAGTCACAGGGGGCTTTCACGAGCAGTACTTC.

The chain joins TRBV11-2 to TRBJ1-2, with a possible D match to TRBD1 (6 bases). Per the germline V gene, CDR1 is SGHAT and CDR2 is FQNNGV. The CDR3 runs 17 residues. Trimming left V 4 bases short and J 0 bases short, with 18 bases between. CDR3 sequence reads: CASSSPRQGPPNYGYTF. The CDR3 DNA sequence: TGTGCCAGCAGCTCCCCCAGGCAGGGGCCCCCTAACTATGGCTACACCTTC.

This clonotype has just a few counts. The chain has TRBV18 and TRBJ2-3; D possibly uses TRBD1 or TRBD2 (6 bases each). Trimming cost V 3 bases and J 0 bases, with 13 bases left between them. This CDR3 spans 16 amino acids. The germline CDR1 and CDR2 sequences are KGHSH and LQKENI. CDR3 in DNA: TGTGCCAGCTCACCTAGATCGGGGGCTAGCACAGATACGCAGTATTTT. Translation: CASSPRSGASTDTQYF.

This clonotype has a handful of counts. The chain joins TRBV7-6 to TRBJ2-3, with 11 bases lining up with TRBD1. Germline V gene sequence: CDR1 SGHVS, CDR2 FNYEAQ. Losses at the gene ends were 1 base for V and 6 bases for J; bases not matched to a gene: 9. The CDR3 is made up of 17 amino acids. In nucleotides, the CDR3 is TGTGCCAGCAGCTTAGGTGGACAGGGGGCGAGGGAGGATACGCAGTATTTT. Translated, it gives CASSLGGQGAREDTQYF.